The sequence of this T cell receptor (beta chain) was determined in a study of blood T cell repertoires in COVID-19. Germline CDR1 reads SNHLY; CDR2 reads FYNNEI. The CDR3 runs 16 residues. V lost 2 bases and J lost 6; bases outside the gene matches: 10. Individuals drawn from 24 US areas were roughly 18 to 89 years old. Clinical history as reported by participants underpinned cohort assignment. The table came from immunoSEQ multiplex PCR; TCRdb's copy has only in-frame clones and leaves some out. The sample consists of roughly 150,000 clones, approximately 88% of them appearing once. This sequence joins TRBV2 and TRBJ2-3; 8 positions agree with TRBD2. Sequenced: PBMCs or T cells enriched from blood (not recorded which). This TCR was recovered from a man between 65 and 85 years old who had been exposed to COVID-19. For the CDR3, the DNA is TGTGCCAGCAGTGAATTCGCGCGGGGGGCAGAGGATACGCAGTATTTT. Protein sequence: CASSEFARGAEDTQYF.